This T cell receptor beta chain was captured by sequencing in a study of blood T cell repertoires in COVID-19. Study-wide context: COVID-19 samples collected from the United States, Italy and Spain covered acute and convalescent phases.

Generated by immunoSEQ multiplex PCR, the TCRdb table keeps only in-frame clones and is missing some. The sample shows under 200,000 clones, 88% of them seen only once. The CDR3 extends over 13 amino acids. Deletions cut 0 bases from V and 2 bases from J, with 4 bases between. The germline gives CDR1 SGHTA, CDR2 FQGNSA. On this clone itself: This sample also contains other DNA sequences that code for the same CDR3.

The receptor was isolated from a man between 60 and 70 years old with acute or convalescent COVID-19. The specimen sequenced was peripheral blood. The chain combines TRBV7-2 with TRBJ2-5; unclear D gene. CDR3 sequence: CASSLARQETQYF. The CDR3 coding sequence is TGTGCCAGCAGCTTAGCCAGACAAGAGACCCAGTACTTC.